Listed here are 30 T cell receptor beta chains from one sample, sequenced in a study of vaccination effects on CD4 cells after COVID-19 (dated by TCRdb to about 2022). In the ViraFEST assay, PBMC were stimulated with viral peptide pools, and TCR sequencing was then used to find antigen-specific CD4+ T cell clonotypes based on their expansion. After approximately 11 days of culture, CD4+ T cells were isolated with the EasySep CD4+ T cell isolation kit. Library preparation was by the immunoSEQ multiplex PCR assay. TCRdb stores this immuneACCESS table with in-frame sequences only. Part of the clones is absent; in the studies checked, under half of the shortfall reflects unresolved V genes, and no reason is known for the rest. The sample table records about 60,000 clones; roughly 79% of these occur just once. The ten largest clones represent more than 2% of the sample. Their target antigens are unknown.

The source was CD4+ T cells from PBMCs cultured with HCoV-229E spike peptides, collected before COVID-19 vaccination. The cell subset or site label of this sample denotes: HCoV-229E spike overlapping peptide pool stimulation. These receptors were collected from a human donor who received a COVID-19 vaccine.

This chain connects TRBV18 to TRBJ2-7, with TRBD2 matching over 10 bases. The junction had 11 bases not matched to a gene; V was cut back by 3 bases and J by 0 bases. Germline V CDR1 and CDR2: KGHSH, LQKENI. The CDR3 extends over 18 amino acids. The CDR3 DNA is TGTGCCAGCTCACCCTTAGGAGCGGGGGGGGGCAGCTCCTACGAGCAGTACGTC. The encoded protein is CASSPLGAGGGSSYEQYV.

The CDR3 DNA sequence: TGTGCCACCAGTGATTTGCATTCAGCGAACACCGGGGAGCTGTTTTTT. It is translated as CATSDLHSANTGELFF. V and J are TRBV24-1 and TRBJ2-2; D gene unclear. Trimming left V 0 bases short and J 0 bases short, with 7 bases between. The CDR3 covers 16 residues. Germline-derived CDR1 and CDR2 are KGHDR and SFDVKD.

The chain is built from TRBV6-5 and TRBJ1-5; D unclear. The CDR3 consists of 10 residues. Germline lookup yields CDR1 MNHEY and CDR2 SVGAGI. The V and J ends lost 8 bases and 5 bases respectively, with 4 bases between them. CDR3 region: CASGHQPQHF. Written as DNA, the CDR3 is TGTGCCAGCGGCCATCAGCCCCAGCATTTT.

This clone turned up a few times. The J gene is TRBJ2-3, the V gene TRBV10-3; 9 positions match TRBD2. V lost 3 bases and J lost 3; bases outside the gene matches: 4. The CDR3 spans 15 residues. Germline V gene sequence: CDR1 ENHRY, CDR2 SYGVKD. The CDR3 bases are TGTGCCATCAGTGATTCGGGACTAGCAACAGATACGCAGTATTTT. This encodes CAISDSGLATDTQYF.

This chain uses TRBV7-8 with TRBJ1-1, with 7 bases fitting TRBD1. V was clipped by 5 bases and J by 3 bases; unmatched bases: 6. CDR1 is SGHVS and CDR2 is FQNEAQ in the germline V gene. This CDR3 contains 14 residues. The CDR3 is CASSKQGSDTEAFF. The CDR3 region has the DNA TGTGCCAGCAGCAAACAGGGGAGTGACACTGAAGCTTTCTTT.

V gene TRBV28 combines with J gene TRBJ1-4; tentative D call: TRBD1 (5 bases). Trimming removed 0 bases from V and 8 bases from J, with 13 bases in between. The CDR3 runs to 15 residues. The germline V gene encodes CDR1 MDHEN and CDR2 SYDVKM. The CDR3 reads CASSLWGPKSEKLFF. DNA for the CDR3: TGTGCCAGCAGTTTATGGGGGCCCAAGAGCGAAAAACTGTTTTTT. The whole variable domain, remainder taken from reference TRBV28 and TRBJ1-4, is DVKVTQSSRYLVKRTGEKVFLECVQDMDHENMFWYRQDPGLGLRLIYFSYDVKMKEKGDIPEGYSVSREKKERFSLILESASTNQTSMYLCASSLWGPKSEKLFFGSGTQLSVL.

The chain recombines TRBV6-5 with TRBJ1-6; D is unresolved. Trimming pared 6 bases from V and 6 bases from J, leaving 9 bases between. In germline, CDR1 is MNHEY, CDR2 SVGAGI. The CDR3 has 13 residues. In nucleotides, the CDR3 is TGTGCCAGCAGGAAGGGAGCTAATTCACCCCTCCACTTT. It yields the protein CASRKGANSPLHF.

V gene TRBV7-9 combines with J gene TRBJ1-2, with unresolved D. This CDR3 has 11 amino acids. In germline, CDR1 is SEHNR, CDR2 FQNEAQ (reference sequence). Trimming removed 10 bases at V and 4 bases at J, with 10 bases between. The CDR3 here is CATSKRYGYTF. Here the CDR3 DNA reads TGTGCCACTTCGAAACGCTATGGCTACACCTTC. The full variable domain, its missing parts supplied by reference TRBV7-9 and TRBJ1-2, is DTGVSQNPRHKITKRGQNVTFRCDPISEHNRLYWYRQTLGQGPEFLTYFQNEAQLEKSRLLSDRFSAERPKGSFSTLEIQRTEQGDSAMYLCATSKRYGYTFGSGTRLTVV.

V is TRBV4-1 and J is TRBJ1-2, with no clear D. Trimming removed 0 bases at V and 0 bases at J, with 11 bases between. The CDR3 spans 16 residues. CDR1 MGHRA and CDR2 YSYEKL come from the germline V gene. CDR3 sequence reads: CASSQEGRRANYGYTF. In DNA, the CDR3 is TGCGCCAGCAGCCAAGAAGGCAGGCGAGCTAACTATGGCTACACCTTC.

This sequence joins TRBV4-1 and TRBJ1-2; D unresolved. Deletions cut 2 bases from V and 7 bases from J, with 17 bases between. The germline V gene encodes CDR1 MGHRA and CDR2 YSYEKL. CDR3 length: 15 residues. CDR3 in DNA: TGCGCCAGCAGCCAATTTAGTATGAATCCGCTTGGCTACACCTTC. Its protein product is CASSQFSMNPLGYTF.

The gene calls are TRBV6-6 and TRBJ2-7; D is perhaps TRBD1 (6 bases). The CDR3 is 14 residues long. V lost 5 bases and J 3 bases, leaving 14 bases between the germline ends. Germline loops: CDR1 MNHNY, CDR2 SVGAGI (reference sequence). This chain's CDR3 is CASSTGQGVYEQYV. CDR3 DNA sequence: TGTGCCAGCAGTACGGGACAAGGGGTCTACGAGCAGTACGTC.

Only a few counts were recorded for this clone. The chain recombines TRBV5-1 with TRBJ1-4; the D is unclear. Germline V gives CDR1 SGHRS, CDR2 YFSETQ. V lost 0 bases, J lost 2 bases, and 8 bases lay in between. The CDR3 runs to 15 residues. The CDR3 reads CASSLGDSTNEKLFF. The DNA of the CDR3 is TGCGCCAGCAGCTTGGGGGATTCGACTAATGAAAAACTGTTTTTT.

The chain links TRBV11-2 to TRBJ2-3, with 10 bases lining up with TRBD2. Germline V gene lookup returns CDR1 SGHAT and CDR2 FQNNGV. With V trimmed by 1 base and J by 10 bases, 5 bases remained unmatched. The CDR3 has 14 residues. As DNA, the CDR3 is TGTGCCAGCAGCTTAGCGGCTAGCGGGGGCTCGCAGTATTTT. Its protein is CASSLAASGGSQYF.

V usage is TRBV5-1 and J usage is TRBJ2-1; the match to TRBD2 covers 14 bases. The CDR3 spans 14 residues. CDR1 SGHRS and CDR2 YFSETQ come from the germline V gene. Trimming at V came to 4 bases and at J to 8 bases, leaving 2 bases not matched to a gene. This CDR3 is CASSVTSGGDEQFF. As DNA, the CDR3 is TGCGCCAGCAGCGTGACTAGCGGGGGGGATGAGCAGTTCTTC.

The CDR3 loop reads CASDTGAATQYF. For the CDR3, the DNA is TGTGCCAGCGACACAGGGGCGGCTACGCAGTATTTT. J is TRBJ2-3 and V is TRBV2; 7 bases agree with TRBD1. The CDR3 extends over 12 amino acids. Germline CDR1 SNHLY, CDR2 FYNNEI. V lost 8 bases and J lost 8; bases outside the gene matches: 7. The full variable domain, with the rest looked up from reference TRBV2 and TRBJ2-3, is EPEVTQTPSHQVTQMGQEVILRCVPISNHLYFYWYRQILGQKVEFLVSFYNNEISEKSEIFDDQFSVERPDGSNFTLKIRSTKLEDSAMYFCASDTGAATQYFGPGTRLTVL.

The chain carries TRBV2 and TRBJ2-1; D is perhaps TRBD2 (6 bases). The CDR3 is made up of 15 amino acids. Germline CDR1 and CDR2: SNHLY and FYNNEI. Trimming shortened V by 6 bases and J by 3 bases, and 15 bases separated the two germline ends. The CDR3 sequence is CASRSGSGVYNEQFF. CDR3 bases: TGTGCCAGCAGGTCGGGCTCGGGGGTCTACAATGAGCAGTTCTTC.

The chain combines TRBV28 with TRBJ2-3, with TRBD2 matching 8 bases. The CDR3 runs to 16 residues. Germline trimming cut 5 bases from V and 0 bases from J; bases unmatched to any gene: 7. Germline CDR1 and CDR2: MDHEN and SYDVKM. CDR3 DNA sequence: TGTGCCAGCAGTGCCCCGGGGGGGTCTAGCACAGATACGCAGTATTTT. Translated, it gives CASSAPGGSSTDTQYF.

The chain combines TRBV25-1 with TRBJ2-5, with 7 bases identical to TRBD2. From germline, CDR1 is MGHDK and CDR2 SYGVNS. Unmatched junction bases numbered 9, after V lost 6 bases and J lost 5 bases. The CDR3 has 14 residues. The CDR3 sequence: CASSLAGFAETQYF. The DNA of the CDR3 is TGTGCCAGCAGCTTAGCGGGTTTTGCGGAGACCCAGTACTTC.

The V and J genes are TRBV11-2 and TRBJ2-1; 8 bases map to TRBD1. The trim removed 5 bases at V and 5 bases at J, leaving 14 bases unmatched. CDR3 size: 17 residues. Germline lookup yields CDR1 SGHAT and CDR2 FQNNGV. The CDR3 loop is CASSPRGDLTGDNEQFF. The CDR3, as DNA: TGTGCCAGCAGCCCTAGAGGTGATTTGACAGGGGACAATGAGCAGTTCTTC.

CDR3 sequence reads: CASRLWNEQYV. The CDR3 DNA reads as TGTGCAAGTCGCTTATGGAACGAGCAGTACGTC. The chain carries TRBV12-2 and TRBJ2-7. TRBV12-2 is reported as a pseudogene. The CDR3 loop spans 11 amino acids.

V usage is TRBV3-1 (or the pseudogene TRBV3-2) and J usage is TRBJ1-3; no clear D. Per the germline V gene, CDR1 is LGHDT and CDR2 is YNNKEL (reference sequence). This CDR3 contains 15 residues. Trimming removed 4 bases at V and 0 bases at J, with 10 bases between. CDR3 DNA: TGTGCCAGCAGCCGGACTGACCGCTCTGGAAACACCATATATTTT. Translation: CASSRTDRSGNTIYF.

The J gene is TRBJ1-1, the V gene TRBV12-5; the match to TRBD1 covers 10 bases. Germline V lookup: CDR1 LGHNT, CDR2 FRNRAP. This CDR3 region has 15 residues. V lost 0 bases, J lost 11 bases, and 9 bases stayed unmatched. CDR3 DNA: TGTGCTAGTGGTTTGGTAGGGACAGGGGAGGTATCGGCTTTCTTT. It codes for CASGLVGTGEVSAFF.

The CDR3 protein is CASSSEGGRAQYF. In DNA form, the CDR3 reads TGTGCCAGCAGTTCCGAAGGGGGGAGAGCGCAGTATTTT. V gene TRBV6-5 combines with J gene TRBJ2-3; either TRBD1 or TRBD2 may fit D (6 bases each). Trimming removed 4 bases from V and 10 bases from J, with 15 bases in between. Germline loops: CDR1 MNHEY, CDR2 SVGAGI. The CDR3 length is 13 residues.

This clone was observed a handful of times. The CDR3: CASSLVVQSRELFF. CDR3 DNA: TGTGCCAGCAGCTTAGTCGTCCAGTCGCGCGAGCTGTTTTTT. The chain couples TRBV7-8 to TRBJ2-2; D is unresolved. Looked up from germline, CDR1 is SGHVS and CDR2 is FQNEAQ. V was shortened by 1 base and J by 11 bases, with 14 bases between the two germline ends. The CDR3 contains 14 residues.

This chain uses TRBV24-1 with TRBJ2-2; no clear D. Germline-derived CDR1 and CDR2 are KGHDR and SFDVKD. Trimming stripped 1 base from V and 2 bases from J, with 13 bases between. The CDR3 consists of 17 residues. The CDR3 sequence is CATSDLEHLLNTGELFF. DNA for the CDR3: TGTGCCACCAGTGATTTAGAACACCTGCTTAACACCGGGGAGCTGTTTTTT.

CDR3 sequence reads: CASSLVGRVNEKLFF. As DNA, the CDR3 is TGTGCCAGCAGCTTAGTAGGGAGAGTTAATGAAAAACTGTTTTTT. This chain uses TRBV11-2 with TRBJ1-4; D call uncertain. The CDR3 extends over 15 amino acids. Germline assignment: CDR1 SGHAT and CDR2 FQNNGV. V was shortened by 1 base and J by 4 bases, with 10 bases between the two germline ends.

The chain uses TRBV18 and TRBJ1-1; tentative D call: TRBD1 (6 bases). Per the germline V gene, CDR1 is KGHSH and CDR2 is LQKENI. Trimming removed 6 bases at V and 8 bases at J, with 19 bases between. This CDR3 is 14 amino acids long. CDR3: CASSPPTRGAEAFF. For the CDR3, the DNA is TGTGCCAGCTCCCCCCCCACAAGGGGGGCAGAAGCTTTCTTT. Filled out from reference TRBV18 and TRBJ1-1, the complete variable domain reads NAGVMQNPRHLVRRRGQEARLRCSPMKGHSHVYWYRQLPEEGLKFMVYLQKENIIDESGMPKERFSAEFPKEGPSILRIQQVVRGDSAAYFCASSPPTRGAEAFFGQGTRLTVV.

V is TRBV5-1 and J is TRBJ1-1, with no clear D. The CDR3 runs 19 residues. Germline assignment: CDR1 SGHRS and CDR2 YFSETQ. Trimming removed 4 bases at V and 1 base at J, with 26 bases between. The CDR3 is CASSTRRAPGPLGNTEAFF. CDR3 in DNA: TGCGCCAGCAGCACTAGACGAGCCCCAGGACCGCTCGGGAACACTGAAGCTTTCTTT.

There are a few counts of this clone. The chain recombines TRBV4-1 with TRBJ1-2, with D hard to call. In germline, CDR1 is MGHRA, CDR2 YSYEKL. The V end lost 0 bases, the J end lost 8 bases, and 13 bases lay between the germline ends. The length of the CDR3 is 14 residues. CDR3 nucleotide sequence: TGCGCCAGCAGCCAAGATTCCACGGCGAGGGGCTACACCTTC. This sequence encodes CASSQDSTARGYTF.

For the CDR3, the DNA is TGTGCCAGCAGCACAGGGGCCAGCTCTGGAAACACCATATATTTT. It specifies CASSTGASSGNTIYF. V is TRBV9 and J is TRBJ1-3; 7 bases fit TRBD1. With V trimmed by 4 bases and J by 0 bases, 4 bases remained unmatched. This CDR3 has 15 residues. The germline V gene has CDR1 SGDLS and CDR2 YYNGEE.